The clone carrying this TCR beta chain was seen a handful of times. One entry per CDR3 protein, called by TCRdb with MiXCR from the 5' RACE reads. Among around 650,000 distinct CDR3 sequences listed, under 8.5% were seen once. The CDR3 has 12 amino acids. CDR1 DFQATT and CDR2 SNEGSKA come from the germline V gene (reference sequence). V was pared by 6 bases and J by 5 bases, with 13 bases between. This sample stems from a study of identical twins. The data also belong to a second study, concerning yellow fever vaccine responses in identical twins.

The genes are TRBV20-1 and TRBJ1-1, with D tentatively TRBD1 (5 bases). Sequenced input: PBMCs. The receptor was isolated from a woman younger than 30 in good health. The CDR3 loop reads CSAPGAGTEAFF. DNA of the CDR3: TGCAGTGCCCCCGGGGCCGGAACTGAAGCTTTCTTT.